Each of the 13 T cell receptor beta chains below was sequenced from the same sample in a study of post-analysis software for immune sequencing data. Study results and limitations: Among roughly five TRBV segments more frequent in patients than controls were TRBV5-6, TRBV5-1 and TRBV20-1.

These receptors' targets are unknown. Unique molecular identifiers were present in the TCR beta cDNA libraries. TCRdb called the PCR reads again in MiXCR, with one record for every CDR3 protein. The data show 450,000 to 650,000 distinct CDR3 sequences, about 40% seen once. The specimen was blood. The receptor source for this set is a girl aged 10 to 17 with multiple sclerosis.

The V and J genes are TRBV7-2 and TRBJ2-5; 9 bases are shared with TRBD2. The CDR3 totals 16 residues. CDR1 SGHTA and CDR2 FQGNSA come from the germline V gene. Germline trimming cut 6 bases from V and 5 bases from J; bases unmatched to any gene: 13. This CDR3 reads CASSPWAGGPSETQYF. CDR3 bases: TGTGCCAGCAGTCCCTGGGCGGGGGGGCCGAGTGAGACCCAGTACTTC.

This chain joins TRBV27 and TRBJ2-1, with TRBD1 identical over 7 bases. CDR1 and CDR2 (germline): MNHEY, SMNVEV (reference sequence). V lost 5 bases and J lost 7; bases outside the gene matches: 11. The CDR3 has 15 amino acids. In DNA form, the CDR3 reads TGTGCCAGCAGTCCTCGGGACAGAGGTCTGAATGAGCAGTTCTTC. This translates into CASSPRDRGLNEQFF.

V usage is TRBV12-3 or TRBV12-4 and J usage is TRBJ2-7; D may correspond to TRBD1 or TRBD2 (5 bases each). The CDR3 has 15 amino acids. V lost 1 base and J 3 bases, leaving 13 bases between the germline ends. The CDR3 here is CASSLGDGGFYEQYF. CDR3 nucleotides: TGTGCCAGCAGTTTAGGGGATGGGGGATTCTACGAGCAGTACTTC.

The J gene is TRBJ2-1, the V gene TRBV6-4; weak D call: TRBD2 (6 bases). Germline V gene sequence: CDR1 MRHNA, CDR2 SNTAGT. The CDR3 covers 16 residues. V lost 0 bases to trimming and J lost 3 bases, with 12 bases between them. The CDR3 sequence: CASSDSKTSRYNEQFF. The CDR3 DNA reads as TGTGCCAGCAGTGACTCGAAGACTAGTCGCTACAATGAGCAGTTCTTC.

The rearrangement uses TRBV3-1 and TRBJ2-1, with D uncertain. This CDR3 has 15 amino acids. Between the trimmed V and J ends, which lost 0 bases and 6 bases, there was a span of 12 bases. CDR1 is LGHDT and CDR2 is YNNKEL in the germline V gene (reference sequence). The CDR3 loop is CASSQDPQSGNEQFF. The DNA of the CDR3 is TGTGCCAGCAGCCAAGACCCCCAGTCGGGCAATGAGCAGTTCTTC.

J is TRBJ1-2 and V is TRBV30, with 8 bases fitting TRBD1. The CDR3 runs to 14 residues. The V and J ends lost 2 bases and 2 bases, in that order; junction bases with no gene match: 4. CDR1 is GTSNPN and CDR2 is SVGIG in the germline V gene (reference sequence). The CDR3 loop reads CAWSLQGENYGYTF. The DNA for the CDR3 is TGTGCCTGGAGTCTACAGGGGGAAAACTATGGCTACACCTTC.

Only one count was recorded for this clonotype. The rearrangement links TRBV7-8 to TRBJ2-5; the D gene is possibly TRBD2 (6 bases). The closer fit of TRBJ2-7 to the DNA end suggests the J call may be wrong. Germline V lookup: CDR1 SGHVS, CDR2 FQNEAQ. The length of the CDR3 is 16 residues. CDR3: CASSRTGETTTYEQYF. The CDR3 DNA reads TGTGCCAGCAGCCGAACGGGAGAGACCACTACCTACGAGCAGTACTTC.

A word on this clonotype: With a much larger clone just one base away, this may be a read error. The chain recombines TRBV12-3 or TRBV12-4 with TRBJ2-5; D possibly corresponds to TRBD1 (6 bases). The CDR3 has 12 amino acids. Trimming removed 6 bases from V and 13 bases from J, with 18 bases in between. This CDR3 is CASSPPGQLRYF. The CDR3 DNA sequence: TGTGCCAGCAGCCCCCCTGGACAGTTGCGGTACTTC.

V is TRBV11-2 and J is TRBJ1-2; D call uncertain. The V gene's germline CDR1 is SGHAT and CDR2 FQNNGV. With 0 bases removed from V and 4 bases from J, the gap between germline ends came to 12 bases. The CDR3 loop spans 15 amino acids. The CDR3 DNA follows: TGTGCCAGCAGCTTAGATGACACCCGAAGCTATGGCTACACCTTC. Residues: CASSLDDTRSYGYTF.

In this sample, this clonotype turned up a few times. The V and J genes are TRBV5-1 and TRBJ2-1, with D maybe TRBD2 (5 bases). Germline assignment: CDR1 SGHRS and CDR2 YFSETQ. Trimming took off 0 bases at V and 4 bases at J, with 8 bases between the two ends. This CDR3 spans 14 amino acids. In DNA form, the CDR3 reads TGCGCCAGCAGCTTGGACACTAGGTACAATGAGCAGTTCTTC. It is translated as CASSLDTRYNEQFF.

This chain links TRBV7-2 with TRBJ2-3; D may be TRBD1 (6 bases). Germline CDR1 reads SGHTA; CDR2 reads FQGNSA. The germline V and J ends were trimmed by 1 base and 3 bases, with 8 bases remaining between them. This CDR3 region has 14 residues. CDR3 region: CASSLGTDTDTQYF. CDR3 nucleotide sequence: TGTGCCAGCAGCTTAGGGACAGATACAGATACGCAGTATTTT.

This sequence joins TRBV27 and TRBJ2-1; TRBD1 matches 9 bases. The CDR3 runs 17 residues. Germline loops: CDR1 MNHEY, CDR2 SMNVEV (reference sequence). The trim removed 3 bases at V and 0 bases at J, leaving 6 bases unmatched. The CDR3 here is CASSFDRGSASYNEQFF. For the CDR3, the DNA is TGTGCCAGCAGTTTCGACAGGGGGTCGGCCTCCTACAATGAGCAGTTCTTC.

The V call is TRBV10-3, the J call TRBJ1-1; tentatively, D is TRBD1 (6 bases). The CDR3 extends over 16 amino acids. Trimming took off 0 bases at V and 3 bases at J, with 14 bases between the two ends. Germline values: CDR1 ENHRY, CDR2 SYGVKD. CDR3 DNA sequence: TGTGCCATCAGTGAGTCGGTGCAGGGGCAGGACACTGAAGCTTTCTTT. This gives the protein CAISESVQGQDTEAFF.